These 21 T cell receptor beta chains share one sample of origin, sequenced in a study of blood T cell repertoires in COVID-19 (TCRdb year 2020). Libraries were constructed by the immunoSEQ multiplex PCR assay. This is the immuneACCESS table as TCRdb keeps it, with only in-frame sequences that have V and J called. A part of the clones is gone; compared with another copy, unresolved V genes explain less than half, and the rest is unexplained. For this sample there are approximately 120,000 clones; about 70% appear just once. Clones ranked in the top ten supply 6% of the sample. The sequencing input was peripheral blood. The receptors shown here come from an elderly man with COVID-19, enrolled during active disease.

The chain has TRBV5-1 and TRBJ1-3; D is possibly TRBD1 (6 bases). This CDR3 has 16 amino acids. Germline CDR1 and CDR2: SGHRS and YFSETQ. Trimming pared 3 bases from V and 0 bases from J, leaving 13 bases between. CDR3 sequence: CASSYGQLNSGNTIYF. In DNA, the CDR3 is TGCGCCAGCAGCTATGGACAGCTCAACTCTGGAAACACCATATATTTT. The full variable domain, its missing parts supplied by reference TRBV5-1 and TRBJ1-3, is KAGVTQTPRYLIKTRGQQVTLSCSPISGHRSVSWYQQTPGQGLQFLFEYFSETQRNKGNFPGRFSGRQFSNSRSEMNVSTLELGDSALYLCASSYGQLNSGNTIYFGEGSWLTVV.

The chain employs TRBV3-1 (or the pseudogene TRBV3-2) and TRBJ1-1, with 7 bases fitting TRBD1. Looked up from germline, CDR1 is LGHDT and CDR2 is YNNKEL (reference sequence). V trimming: 0 bases; J trimming: 5 bases; junction bases outside the gene matches: 6. This CDR3 has 15 residues. CDR3 DNA: TGTGCCAGCAGCCAAGATCGAGGGGGCTGGACTGAAGCTTTCTTT. Its protein is CASSQDRGGWTEAFF.

This sequence joins TRBV27 and TRBJ2-7, with TRBD2 matching 7 bases. The J segment lost 4 bases and the V segment lost 10 bases, leaving 13 bases of the junction unmatched. Germline V CDR1 and CDR2: MNHEY, SMNVEV (reference sequence). The CDR3 is 14 amino acids. The CDR3 DNA is TGTGCCAACGATTTACTAGCGTCGAGTTACGAGCAGTACTTC. Its translation: CANDLLASSYEQYF.

The sample holds one count of this clone. The V call is TRBV5-1, the J call TRBJ2-5; 9 bases are a match to TRBD1. Germline CDR1 SGHRS, CDR2 YFSETQ. This CDR3 spans 15 amino acids. Trimming removed 4 bases from V and 2 bases from J; junction bases left unmatched: 6. The CDR3 sequence is CASSRTGATQETQYF. The CDR3 DNA reads as TGCGCCAGCAGCCGGACAGGGGCGACACAAGAGACCCAGTACTTC.

The J gene is TRBJ1-2, the V gene TRBV6-5, with 8 bases matching TRBD1. The V segment lost 6 bases and the J segment 0 bases; nucleotides outside the gene matches: 6. CDR3 length equals 15 residues. Per germline, CDR1 MNHEY and CDR2 SVGAGI. The CDR3 sequence: CASSVGQGSNYGYTF. The CDR3 DNA reads as TGTGCCAGCAGCGTTGGACAGGGATCTAACTATGGCTACACCTTC.

This clone has a single count. The chain links TRBV7-9 to TRBJ2-3; possible D gene TRBD2, 6 bases. The CDR3 has 17 amino acids. The germline V gene has CDR1 SEHNR and CDR2 FQNEAQ (reference sequence). V lost 4 bases and J lost 2, with 19 bases in between. CDR3 sequence: CASSSDLAYGPTDTQYF. The CDR3 DNA sequence: TGTGCCAGCAGCTCGGACCTAGCGTACGGACCCACAGATACGCAGTATTTT.

The rearrangement links TRBV6-5 to TRBJ2-7, with D unclear. Trimming took 6 bases from V and 2 from J, leaving 11 bases between them. The CDR3 contains 13 residues. Germline V gene sequence: CDR1 MNHEY, CDR2 SVGAGI. The CDR3 DNA reads as TGTGCCAGCAGAACCTATCCTACCTACGAGCAGTACTTC. Translating it yields CASRTYPTYEQYF.

The V gene is TRBV5-1, the J gene TRBJ1-4, with D perhaps matching TRBD1 (5 bases). The CDR3 runs 14 residues. Germline V gives CDR1 SGHRS, CDR2 YFSETQ. Trimming took off 0 bases at V and 8 bases at J, with 11 bases between the two ends. CDR3 DNA sequence: TGCGCCAGCAGCTTGGCAGGGCCGGAGGAAAAACTGTTTTTT. This encodes CASSLAGPEEKLFF.

CDR3 sequence: CASSQDTTGETQYF. In DNA, the CDR3 is TGTGCCAGCAGCCAAGATACGACAGGGGAGACCCAGTACTTC. The chain uses TRBV4-2 and TRBJ2-5; TRBD1 matches 7 bases. There are 14 residues in the CDR3. The V gene end was trimmed by 0 bases and the J gene end by 5 bases; junction bases not matched to a gene: 3. Germline CDR1 is LGHNA and CDR2 is YNFKEQ.

This clone has a handful of counts. CDR3 DNA: TGCAGCGTTGTATTAGCGGGAGGGGGGTACGAGCAGTACTTC. Translated, it gives CSVVLAGGGYEQYF. This chain connects TRBV29-1 to TRBJ2-7; 11 nucleotides agree with TRBD2. CDR3 length equals 14 residues. J was trimmed by 4 bases and V by 4 bases; bases with no gene match: 6. Germline CDR1 and CDR2: SQVTM and ANQGSEA.

The chain recombines TRBV19 with TRBJ1-3; 7 bases line up with TRBD1. V was clipped by 7 bases and J by 0 bases; unmatched bases: 6. This CDR3 region has 15 residues. Germline values: CDR1 LNHDA, CDR2 SQIVND (reference sequence). For the CDR3, the DNA is TGTGCCAGTACTGGGACAGTCAGCTCTGGAAACACCATATATTTT. This gives the protein CASTGTVSSGNTIYF.

The J gene is TRBJ2-2, the V gene TRBV6-5; 7 bases fit TRBD2. There are 14 residues in the CDR3. CDR1 is MNHEY and CDR2 is SVGAGI in the germline V gene. Trimming removed 0 bases from V and 6 bases from J; junction bases left unmatched: 1. In DNA, the CDR3 is TGTGCCAGCAGTTACTCGGGAGGGCCCGGGGAGCTGTTTTTT. Protein: CASSYSGGPGELFF.

The chain links TRBV19 to TRBJ1-6, with a possible D match to TRBD1 (5 bases). The CDR3 totals 14 residues. V lost 6 bases and J 7 bases, leaving 13 bases between the germline ends. Germline CDR1 LNHDA, CDR2 SQIVND (reference sequence). The CDR3 loop is CASRNRFGNSPLHF. The CDR3 DNA is TGTGCCAGTAGGAACAGGTTTGGGAATTCACCCCTCCACTTT.

V gene TRBV7-2 combines with J gene TRBJ2-4; D gene ambiguous. The CDR3 extends over 11 amino acids. The germline V and J ends were trimmed by 5 bases and 7 bases, with 6 bases remaining between them. The germline CDR1 and CDR2 sequences are SGHTA and FQGNSA. CDR3 region: CASSLSNIQYF. The CDR3 nucleotides are TGTGCCAGCAGCCTCAGTAACATTCAGTACTTC.

The chain links TRBV6-5 to TRBJ2-7, with 10 bases lining up with TRBD2. The V gene's germline CDR1 is MNHEY and CDR2 SVGAGI. V was pared by 5 bases and J by 5 bases, with 0 bases of the junction left unmatched. This CDR3 is built from 12 residues. The CDR3 sequence: CASSLAGDEQYF. As DNA, the CDR3 is TGTGCCAGCAGTCTAGCGGGAGACGAGCAGTACTTC.

The V call is TRBV7-6, the J call TRBJ2-1; perhaps TRBD2 as D (7 bases). Germline CDR1 SGHVS, CDR2 FNYEAQ. The germline V and J ends were trimmed by 5 bases and 10 bases, with 15 bases remaining between them. The CDR3 length is 13 residues. The DNA for the CDR3 is TGTGCCAGCAGCGTCTTGGGGGGGCGGGAGCAGTTCTTC. Translation: CASSVLGGREQFF.

This CDR3 reads CASSIGPGGMETQYF. The CDR3 DNA is TGTGCCAGTAGTATAGGCCCAGGAGGAATGGAGACCCAGTACTTC. The V gene is TRBV19, the J gene TRBJ2-5; possibly TRBD2 for D (5 bases). There are 15 residues in the CDR3. Trimming pared 1 base from V and 5 bases from J, leaving 14 bases between. From germline, CDR1 is LNHDA and CDR2 SQIVND (reference sequence).

The rearrangement joins TRBV10-3 to TRBJ2-7; the match to TRBD1 covers 7 bases. This CDR3 contains 15 residues. Germline CDR1 ENHRY, CDR2 SYGVKD. V was pared by 6 bases and J by 2 bases, with 10 bases of the junction left unmatched. The CDR3 DNA is TGTGCCATCAGCCCCTCTACAGGGGAAACCTACGAGCAGTACTTC. Amino acid sequence: CAISPSTGETYEQYF.

V is TRBV5-1 and J is TRBJ1-6; D is uncertain. The CDR3 has 12 residues. CDR1 SGHRS and CDR2 YFSETQ come from the germline V gene. Trimming cost V 1 base and J 8 bases, with 4 bases left between them. The CDR3 loop reads CASSLLDSPLHF. CDR3 bases: TGCGCCAGCAGCTTGCTCGATTCACCCCTCCACTTT.

This chain joins TRBV3-1 (or the pseudogene TRBV3-2) and TRBJ2-5, with D uncertain. This CDR3 comprises 12 residues. Germline loops: CDR1 LGHDT, CDR2 YNNKEL (reference sequence). Between the trimmed V and J ends, which lost 4 bases and 5 bases, there was a span of 8 bases. CDR3 residues: CASSPHGETQYF. The CDR3, as DNA: TGTGCCAGCAGCCCGCACGGGGAGACCCAGTACTTC.

The chain carries TRBV3-1 (or the pseudogene TRBV3-2) and TRBJ2-4; D may be TRBD2 (7 bases). The germline V gene has CDR1 LGHDT and CDR2 YNNKEL (reference sequence). There are 14 residues in the CDR3. V was clipped by 7 bases and J by 5 bases, with 15 bases between them. CDR3 residues: CASTSSGGENIQYF. DNA of the CDR3: TGTGCCAGCACCTCGTCGGGGGGCGAAAACATTCAGTACTTC.